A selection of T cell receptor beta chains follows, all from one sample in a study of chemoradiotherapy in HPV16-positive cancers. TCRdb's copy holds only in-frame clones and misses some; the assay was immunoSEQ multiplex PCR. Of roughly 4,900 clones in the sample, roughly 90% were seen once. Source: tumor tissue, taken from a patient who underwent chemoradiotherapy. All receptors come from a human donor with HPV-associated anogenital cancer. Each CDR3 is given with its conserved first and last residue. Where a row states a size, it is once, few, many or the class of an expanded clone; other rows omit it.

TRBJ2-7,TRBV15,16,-,CATSRLRTGSSYEQYF
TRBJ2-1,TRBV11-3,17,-,CASSLGGQGGNYNEQFF
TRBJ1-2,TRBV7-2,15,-,CASSLEGQGGYGYTF
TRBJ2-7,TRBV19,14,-,CASSRGQGIWEQYF
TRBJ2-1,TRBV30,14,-,CAWSYGTSSGEQFF
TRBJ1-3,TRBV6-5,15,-,CASSYGPSSGNTIYF
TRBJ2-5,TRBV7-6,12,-,CASSLVRETQYF
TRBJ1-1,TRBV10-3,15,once,CAISRTGVMDTEAFF
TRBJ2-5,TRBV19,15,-,CASGLAGGIEETQYF
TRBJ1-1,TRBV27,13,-,CASSLVARTEAFF
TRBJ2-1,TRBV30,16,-,CAWSKGLAGIYNEQFF